The 8 T cell receptor beta chains listed next were all sequenced from one sample in a study of blood T cell repertoires in COVID-19. Assay used: immunoSEQ multiplex PCR; TCRdb lists only in-frame clones, some missing. This table has 170,000 or so clones, roughly 83% appearing once. The sequenced material came from peripheral blood. These TCRs come from a woman aged 60 to 75 with acute or convalescent COVID-19.

V usage is TRBV4-1 and J usage is TRBJ1-5; the match to TRBD1 covers 8 bases. Germline V CDR1 and CDR2: MGHRA, YSYEKL. The V and J ends lost 8 bases and 2 bases, in that order; junction bases with no gene match: 11. The CDR3 is 16 amino acids. CDR3 protein: CASGDRGGGGNQPQHF. The CDR3 bases are TGCGCCAGCGGCGACAGGGGAGGAGGGGGCAATCAGCCCCAGCATTTT.

The sample holds one count of this clone. The chain employs TRBV7-9 and TRBJ2-3; 9 nucleotides match TRBD2. Trimming at V came to 1 base and at J to 6 bases, leaving 5 bases not matched to a gene. CDR3 length: 15 residues. Germline-derived CDR1 and CDR2 are SEHNR and FQNEAQ (reference sequence). For the CDR3, the DNA is TGTGCCAGCAGCTTAGGAGCGGGGGGCCGGGATACGCAGTATTTT. Amino acids: CASSLGAGGRDTQYF.

The chain is built from TRBV29-1 and TRBJ2-7, with a tentative D call TRBD1 (5 bases). The CDR3 is 12 residues long. Germline CDR1 is SQVTM and CDR2 is ANQGSEA. The V gene lost 6 bases and the J gene lost 0 bases, with 9 bases spanning the gap. For the CDR3, the DNA is TGCAGCGTGACAGCGAGCTCCTACGAGCAGTACTTC. Translated, it gives CSVTASSYEQYF.

The V call is TRBV4-1, the J call TRBJ2-3; 7 nucleotides agree with TRBD1. This CDR3 region has 14 residues. J lost 6 bases, V lost 3 bases, and 6 bases had no gene match. In germline, CDR1 is MGHRA, CDR2 YSYEKL. The CDR3 DNA reads as TGCGCCAGCAGCCACGGACAGGTGAGCGATACGCAGTATTTT. The encoded protein is CASSHGQVSDTQYF.

The rearrangement links TRBV7-9 to TRBJ2-3; no definite D call. The CDR3 has 14 residues. Germline assignment: CDR1 SEHNR and CDR2 FQNEAQ (reference sequence). Trimming shortened V by 5 bases and J by 2 bases, and 11 bases separated the two germline ends. The chain's CDR3 is CASSVVGFTDTQYF. The CDR3 nucleotides are TGTGCCAGCAGCGTTGTCGGTTTCACAGATACGCAGTATTTT.

V usage is TRBV2 and J usage is TRBJ1-1, with a possible D match to TRBD1 (6 bases). CDR1 and CDR2 (germline): SNHLY, FYNNEI. The CDR3 has 14 amino acids. V lost 8 bases and J lost 4, with 17 bases in between. In DNA, the CDR3 is TGTGCCAGCTCAGAACAGGGAACGGGCACTGAAGCTTTCTTT. Its translation is CASSEQGTGTEAFF.

This clone turned up a few times. This rearrangement joins TRBV30 to TRBJ1-6; TRBD1 matches at 9 bases. Germline V lookup: CDR1 GTSNPN, CDR2 SVGIG (reference sequence). The ends lost 3 bases at V and 10 bases at J; junction bases unmatched: 7. This CDR3 contains 14 residues. This CDR3 reads CAWRRDRVSSPLHF. The DNA of the CDR3 is TGTGCCTGGAGAAGGGACAGGGTAAGCTCACCCCTCCACTTT.

The V gene is TRBV9, the J gene TRBJ1-4; 9 nucleotides agree with TRBD1. Trimming at V came to 3 bases and at J to 8 bases, leaving 5 bases not matched to a gene. From germline, CDR1 is SGDLS and CDR2 YYNGEE. This CDR3 comprises 14 residues. CDR3 bases: TGTGCCAGCAGCGGCACAGGGGGCGACGAAAAACTGTTTTTT. This codes for CASSGTGGDEKLFF.